This T cell receptor (beta chain) was sequenced for a study of identical twins. Study-level results: Not following the same donors, the study drew its conclusions from cross-sectional statistical analysis.

In its sample, this clonotype was seen many times. Its antigen is unknown. Unique molecular identifiers were present on the cDNA, and a universal primer site came from template switching. MiXCR, applied by TCRdb to the 5' RACE reads, yields one record per CDR3 protein. The table includes 420,000 or so distinct CDR3 sequences, less than 20% detected once. With V trimmed by 4 bases and J by 5 bases, 12 bases remained unmatched. The CDR3 loop spans 16 amino acids. The germline gives CDR1 SGHDT, CDR2 YYEEEE. The rearrangement uses TRBV5-6 and TRBJ2-7; 10 bases line up with TRBD1. The sequenced material came from naive T cells sorted from blood. This TCR was recovered from a man aged 50 to 60 in good health. DNA of the CDR3: TGTGCCAGCAGCGAGCGGTGGGACAGGGGCGTCGACGAGCAGTACTTC. It encodes CASSERWDRGVDEQYF.